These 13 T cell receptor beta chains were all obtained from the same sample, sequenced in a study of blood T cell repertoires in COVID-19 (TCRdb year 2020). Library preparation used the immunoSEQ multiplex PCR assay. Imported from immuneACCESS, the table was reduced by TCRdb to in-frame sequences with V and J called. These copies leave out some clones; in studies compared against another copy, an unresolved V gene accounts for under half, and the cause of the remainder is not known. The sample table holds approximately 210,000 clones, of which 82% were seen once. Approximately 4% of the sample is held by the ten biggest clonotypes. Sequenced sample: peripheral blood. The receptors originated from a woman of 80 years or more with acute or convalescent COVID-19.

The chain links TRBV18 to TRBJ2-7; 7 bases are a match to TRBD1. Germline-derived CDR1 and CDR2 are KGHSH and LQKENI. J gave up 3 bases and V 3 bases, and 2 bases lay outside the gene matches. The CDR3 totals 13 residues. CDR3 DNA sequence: TGTGCCAGCTCACCGGGACAGAACTACGAGCAGTACTTC. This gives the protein CASSPGQNYEQYF. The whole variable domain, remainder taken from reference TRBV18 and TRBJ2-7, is NAGVMQNPRHLVRRRGQEARLRCSPMKGHSHVYWYRQLPEEGLKFMVYLQKENIIDESGMPKERFSAEFPKEGPSILRIQQVVRGDSAAYFCASSPGQNYEQYFGPGTRLTVT.

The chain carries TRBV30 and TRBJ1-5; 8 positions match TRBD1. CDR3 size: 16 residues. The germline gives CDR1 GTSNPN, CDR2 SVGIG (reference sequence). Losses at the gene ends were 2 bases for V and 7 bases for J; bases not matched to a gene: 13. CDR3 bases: TGTGCCTGGAGTCACCCGGGACAGGCCTGGGGGCAGCCCCAGCATTTT. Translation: CAWSHPGQAWGQPQHF. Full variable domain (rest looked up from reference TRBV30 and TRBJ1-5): SQTIHQWPATLVQPVGSPLSLECTVEGTSNPNLYWYRQAAGRGLQLLFYSVGIGQISSEVPQNLSASRPQDRQFILSSKKLLLSDSGFYLCAWSHPGQAWGQPQHFGDGTRLSIL.

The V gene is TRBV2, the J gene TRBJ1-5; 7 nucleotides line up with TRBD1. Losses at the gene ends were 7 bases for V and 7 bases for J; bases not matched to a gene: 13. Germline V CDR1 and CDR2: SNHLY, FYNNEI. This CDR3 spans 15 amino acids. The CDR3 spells CASTTDRASGQPQHF. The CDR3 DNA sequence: TGTGCCAGCACTACTGACAGGGCGAGCGGGCAGCCCCAGCATTTT.

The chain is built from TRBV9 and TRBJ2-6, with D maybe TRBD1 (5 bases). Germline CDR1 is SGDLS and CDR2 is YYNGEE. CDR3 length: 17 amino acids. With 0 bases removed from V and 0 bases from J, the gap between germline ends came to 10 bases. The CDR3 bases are TGTGCCAGCAGCGTAGCACCCCAGGGCTCTGGGGCCAACGTCCTGACTTTC. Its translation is CASSVAPQGSGANVLTF.

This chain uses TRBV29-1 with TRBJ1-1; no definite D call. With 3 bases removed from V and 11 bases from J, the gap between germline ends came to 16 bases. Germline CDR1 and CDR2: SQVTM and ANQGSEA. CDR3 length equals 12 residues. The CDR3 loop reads CSVDPGPRGAFF. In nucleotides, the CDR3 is TGCAGCGTTGACCCCGGGCCCCGCGGGGCTTTCTTT.

The CDR3 protein is CASARPNRDPQFF. The CDR3, as DNA: TGTGCTAGTGCTCGCCCAAACAGAGACCCACAGTTCTTC. This chain joins TRBV12-5 and TRBJ2-1; D gene uncertain. CDR3 length equals 13 residues. Germline loops: CDR1 LGHNT, CDR2 FRNRAP. The V end was cut by 7 bases, the J end by 13 bases, with 20 bases between.

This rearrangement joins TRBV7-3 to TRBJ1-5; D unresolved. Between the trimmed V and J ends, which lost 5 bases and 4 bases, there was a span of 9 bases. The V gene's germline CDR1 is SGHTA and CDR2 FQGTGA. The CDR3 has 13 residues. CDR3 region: CASSPSANQPQHF. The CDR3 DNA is TGTGCCAGCAGCCCCTCCGCGAATCAGCCCCAGCATTTT.

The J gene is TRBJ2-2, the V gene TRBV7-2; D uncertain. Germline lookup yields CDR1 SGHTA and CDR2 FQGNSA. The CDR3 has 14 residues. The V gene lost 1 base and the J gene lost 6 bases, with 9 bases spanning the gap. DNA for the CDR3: TGTGCCAGCAGCTTAGTATCGTCAGCCGGGGAGCTGTTTTTT. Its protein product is CASSLVSSAGELFF.

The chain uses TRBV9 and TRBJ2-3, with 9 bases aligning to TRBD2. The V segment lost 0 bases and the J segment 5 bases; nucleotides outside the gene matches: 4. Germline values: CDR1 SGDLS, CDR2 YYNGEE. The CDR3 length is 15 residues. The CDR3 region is CASSVDPSGEDTQYF. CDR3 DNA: TGTGCCAGCAGCGTAGACCCTAGCGGGGAAGATACGCAGTATTTT. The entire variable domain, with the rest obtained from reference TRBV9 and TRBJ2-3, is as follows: DSGVTQTPKHLITATGQRVTLRCSPRSGDLSVYWYQQSLDQGLQFLIQYYNGEERAKGNILERFSAQQFPDLHSELNLSSLELGDSALYFCASSVDPSGEDTQYFGPGTRLTVL.

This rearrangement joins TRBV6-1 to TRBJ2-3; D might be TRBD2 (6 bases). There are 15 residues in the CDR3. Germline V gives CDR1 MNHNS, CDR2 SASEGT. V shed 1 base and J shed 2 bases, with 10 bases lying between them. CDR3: CASSEGAGPTDTQYF. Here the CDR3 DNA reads TGTGCCAGCAGTGAAGGAGCGGGCCCCACAGATACGCAGTATTTT.

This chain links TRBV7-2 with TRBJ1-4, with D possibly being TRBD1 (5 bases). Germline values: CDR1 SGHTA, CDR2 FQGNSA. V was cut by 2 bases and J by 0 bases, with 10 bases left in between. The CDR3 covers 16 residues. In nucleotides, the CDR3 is TGTGCCAGCAGCTTACTTACACAGGCAACTAATGAAAAACTGTTTTTT. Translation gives CASSLLTQATNEKLFF. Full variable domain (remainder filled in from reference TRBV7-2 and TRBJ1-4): GAGVSQSPSNKVTEKGKDVELRCDPISGHTALYWYRQSLGQGLEFLIYFQGNSAPDKSGLPSDRFSAERTGGSVSTLTIQRTQQEDSAVYLCASSLLTQATNEKLFFGSGTQLSVL.

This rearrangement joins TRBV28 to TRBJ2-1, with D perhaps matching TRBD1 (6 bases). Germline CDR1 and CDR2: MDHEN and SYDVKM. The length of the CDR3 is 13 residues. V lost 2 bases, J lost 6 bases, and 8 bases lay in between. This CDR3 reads CASSLVGGNEQFF. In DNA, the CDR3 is TGTGCCAGCAGTTTAGTAGGGGGCAATGAGCAGTTCTTC.

CDR3: CASSQGQGIQNTEAFF. The CDR3 DNA reads as TGCGCCAGCAGCCAAGGACAGGGGATACAGAACACTGAAGCTTTCTTT. This chain joins TRBV4-1 and TRBJ1-1; 8 positions match TRBD1. Germline assignment: CDR1 MGHRA and CDR2 YSYEKL. Trimming took 1 base from V and 1 from J; bases not matched to a gene: 5. CDR3 length: 16 amino acids.